This is a list of T cell receptor beta chains from one sample in a study of shared clonotypes between healthy human individuals. The assay was immunoSEQ multiplex PCR, and TCRdb's table has in-frame clones only and misses some. The sample has about 470,000 clones; roughly 80% are singletons. Sequencing was performed on PBMCs. These receptors were obtained from a woman between 40 and 50 years old in good health. Some clones in this sample may be carry-over from other donors' samples. Both conserved end residues are part of each CDR3. A D gene is named only where the DNA matches it firmly. A row's size may be missing; if present it is once, few, many or a size class.

D gene: -
V gene: TRBV27
clone size: -
J gene: TRBJ1-5
CDR3 protein: CASSSRRDQPQHF

D gene: -
V gene: TRBV27
clone size: -
J gene: TRBJ1-2
CDR3 protein: CASWLRGYGYTF

D gene: -
V gene: TRBV6-1
clone size: -
J gene: TRBJ2-5
CDR3 protein: CASRRNQETQYF

D gene: TRBD1
V gene: TRBV11-2
clone size: -
J gene: TRBJ1-5
CDR3 protein: CASSSGDRGNQPQHF

D gene: -
V gene: TRBV7-8
clone size: -
J gene: TRBJ2-3
CDR3 protein: CASSLVILDTQYF

D gene: TRBD1
V gene: TRBV6-6
clone size: -
J gene: TRBJ1-2
CDR3 protein: CASSYRQGVGYTF

D gene: TRBD1
V gene: TRBV18
clone size: -
J gene: TRBJ1-3
CDR3 protein: CASSPGQGAVGNTIYF

D gene: TRBD2
V gene: TRBV6-5
clone size: -
J gene: TRBJ2-2
CDR3 protein: CASSGRAPGELFF

D gene: TRBD2
V gene: TRBV27
clone size: -
J gene: TRBJ2-3
CDR3 protein: CASSLSSSREAGDTQYF

D gene: TRBD1
V gene: TRBV6-5
clone size: -
J gene: TRBJ2-3
CDR3 protein: CASSPYYQGTETQYF

D gene: -
V gene: TRBV27
clone size: -
J gene: TRBJ2-4
CDR3 protein: CASSLDSALAKNIQYF

D gene: -
V gene: TRBV29-1
clone size: -
J gene: TRBJ1-5
CDR3 protein: CSVVLGAPGQPQHF

D gene: TRBD1
V gene: TRBV7-2
clone size: -
J gene: TRBJ1-2
CDR3 protein: CASNTPPAGGFGYTF

D gene: TRBD1
V gene: TRBV11-2
clone size: -
J gene: TRBJ2-7
CDR3 protein: CASSGQGSYEQYF

D gene: -
V gene: TRBV18
clone size: -
J gene: TRBJ2-7
CDR3 protein: CASSLLGGVFPYEQYF

D gene: -
V gene: TRBV7-8
clone size: -
J gene: TRBJ1-2
CDR3 protein: CASSPRDTSNYGYTF

D gene: -
V gene: TRBV21-1
clone size: -
J gene: TRBJ2-1
CDR3 protein: CASSKLNSRAGVKRDNVGQFF

D gene: -
V gene: TRBV19
clone size: -
J gene: TRBJ2-2
CDR3 protein: CASSIARWRKNTGELFF

D gene: -
V gene: TRBV11-2
clone size: once
J gene: TRBJ2-7
CDR3 protein: CASSLDGGRGASYEQYF

D gene: -
V gene: TRBV19
clone size: -
J gene: -
CDR3 protein: CASSRQGFEQYF

D gene: -
V gene: TRBV6-4
clone size: -
J gene: TRBJ2-7
CDR3 protein: CASTIEQYF

D gene: -
V gene: TRBV21-1
clone size: -
J gene: TRBJ2-7
CDR3 protein: CATISPGTGDYEQYF

D gene: TRBD1
V gene: TRBV28
clone size: -
J gene: TRBJ2-7
CDR3 protein: CASSRPGQGLYEQYF

D gene: -
V gene: TRBV10-2
clone size: -
J gene: TRBJ2-6
CDR3 protein: CASSEATTGFGANVLTF

D gene: -
V gene: TRBV10-1
clone size: -
J gene: TRBJ2-3
CDR3 protein: CASSEVGTSTDTQYF

D gene: TRBD2
V gene: TRBV30
clone size: -
J gene: TRBJ2-2
CDR3 protein: CAWSVYSGRANTGELFF

D gene: -
V gene: TRBV28
clone size: -
J gene: TRBJ1-1
CDR3 protein: CASSWDRPNTEAFF

D gene: TRBD2
V gene: TRBV9
clone size: -
J gene: TRBJ2-5
CDR3 protein: CASSGEAGLPGRETQYF

D gene: -
V gene: TRBV30
clone size: -
J gene: TRBJ2-6
CDR3 protein: CAWAKLRANVLTF

D gene: -
V gene: TRBV19
clone size: -
J gene: TRBJ1-5
CDR3 protein: CASSRRGRADQPQHF

D gene: TRBD1
V gene: TRBV5-1
clone size: -
J gene: TRBJ2-7
CDR3 protein: CASSFLGTGAGEQYF

D gene: TRBD1
V gene: TRBV6-5
clone size: -
J gene: TRBJ2-5
CDR3 protein: CASSYRARGETQYF